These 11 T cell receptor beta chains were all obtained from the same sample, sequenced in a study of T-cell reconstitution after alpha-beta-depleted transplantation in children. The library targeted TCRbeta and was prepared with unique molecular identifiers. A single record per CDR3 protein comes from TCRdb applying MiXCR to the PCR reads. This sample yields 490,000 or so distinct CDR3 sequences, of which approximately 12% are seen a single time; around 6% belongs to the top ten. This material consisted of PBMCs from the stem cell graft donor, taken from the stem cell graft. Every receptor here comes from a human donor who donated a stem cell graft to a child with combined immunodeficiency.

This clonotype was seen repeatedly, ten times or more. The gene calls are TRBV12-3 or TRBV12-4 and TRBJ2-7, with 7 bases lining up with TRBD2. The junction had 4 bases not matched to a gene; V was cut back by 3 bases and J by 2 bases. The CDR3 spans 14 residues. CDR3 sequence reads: CASSFGGSTYEQYF. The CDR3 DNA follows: TGTGCCAGCAGTTTCGGGGGGAGTACCTACGAGCAGTACTTC.

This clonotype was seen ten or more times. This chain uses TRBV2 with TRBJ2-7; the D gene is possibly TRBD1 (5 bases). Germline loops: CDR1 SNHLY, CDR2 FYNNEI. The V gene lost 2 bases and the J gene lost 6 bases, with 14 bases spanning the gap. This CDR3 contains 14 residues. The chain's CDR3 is CASSERGLPPEQYF. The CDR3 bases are TGTGCCAGCAGTGAAAGGGGCCTACCTCCCGAGCAGTACTTC. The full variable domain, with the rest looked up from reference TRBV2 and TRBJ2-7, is EPEVTQTPSHQVTQMGQEVILRCVPISNHLYFYWYRQILGQKVEFLVSFYNNEISEKSEIFDDQFSVERPDGSNFTLKIRSTKLEDSAMYFCASSERGLPPEQYFGPGTRLTVT.

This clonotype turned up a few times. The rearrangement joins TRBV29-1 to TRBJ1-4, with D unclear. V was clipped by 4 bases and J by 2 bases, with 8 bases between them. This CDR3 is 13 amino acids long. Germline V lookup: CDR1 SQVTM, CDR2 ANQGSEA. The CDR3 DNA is TGCAGCGTTGTCGTTTCCACTAATGAAAAACTGTTTTTT. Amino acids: CSVVVSTNEKLFF.

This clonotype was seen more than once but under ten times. CDR3 in amino acids: CASGFSPEGHYEQYF. CDR3 nucleotides: TGTGCTAGTGGTTTCTCTCCGGAGGGGCACTACGAGCAGTACTTC. The rearrangement joins TRBV12-5 to TRBJ2-7; tentative D call: TRBD2 (6 bases). The germline gives CDR1 LGHNT, CDR2 FRNRAP. This CDR3 spans 15 amino acids. V was clipped by 3 bases and J by 3 bases, with 15 bases between them.

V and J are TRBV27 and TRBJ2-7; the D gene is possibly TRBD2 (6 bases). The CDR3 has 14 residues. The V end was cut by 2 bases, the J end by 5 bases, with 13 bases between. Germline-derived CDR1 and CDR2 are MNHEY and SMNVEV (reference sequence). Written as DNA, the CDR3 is TGTGCCAGCAGTTTAGGACTAAAGTCCAACGAGCAGTACTTC. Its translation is CASSLGLKSNEQYF.

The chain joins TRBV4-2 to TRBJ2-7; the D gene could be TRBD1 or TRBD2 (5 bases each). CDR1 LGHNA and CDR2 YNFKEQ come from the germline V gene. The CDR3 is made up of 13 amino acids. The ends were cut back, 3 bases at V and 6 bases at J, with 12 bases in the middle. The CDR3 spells CASSHPGAGEQYF. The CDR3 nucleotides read TGTGCCAGCAGCCACCCTGGGGCGGGCGAGCAGTACTTC.

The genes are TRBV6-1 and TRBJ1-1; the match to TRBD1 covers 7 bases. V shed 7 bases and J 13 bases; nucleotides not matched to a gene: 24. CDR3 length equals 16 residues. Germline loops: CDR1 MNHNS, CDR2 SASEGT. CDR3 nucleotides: TGTGCCAGCACCAACCCGGGACAGCAGTCATCCTGGGATAATTTCTTT. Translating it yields CASTNPGQQSSWDNFF.

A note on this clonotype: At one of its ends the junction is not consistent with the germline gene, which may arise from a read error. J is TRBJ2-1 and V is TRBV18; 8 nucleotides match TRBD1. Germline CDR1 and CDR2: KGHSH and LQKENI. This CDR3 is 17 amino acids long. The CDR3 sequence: CASSPLFVGQGVHERFF. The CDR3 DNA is TGTGCCAGCTCACCCCTCTTTGTCGGACAGGGTGTCCATGAGCGGTTCTTC.

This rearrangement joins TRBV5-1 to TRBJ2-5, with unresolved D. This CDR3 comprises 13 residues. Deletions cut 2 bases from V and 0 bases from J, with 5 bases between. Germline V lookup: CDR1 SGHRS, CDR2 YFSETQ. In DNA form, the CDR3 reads TGCGCCAGCAGCTTCAAGAACCAAGAGACCCAGTACTTC. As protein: CASSFKNQETQYF.

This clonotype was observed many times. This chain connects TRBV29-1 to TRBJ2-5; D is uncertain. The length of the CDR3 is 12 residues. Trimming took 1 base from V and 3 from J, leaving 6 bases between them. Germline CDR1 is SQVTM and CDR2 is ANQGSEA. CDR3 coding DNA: TGCAGCGTTGAAGGCTATGAAGAGACCCAGTACTTC. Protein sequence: CSVEGYEETQYF.

The CDR3, as DNA: TGTGCCATCAGTGCGGACAGGGTGAACACTGAAGCTTTCTTT. Amino acids: CAISADRVNTEAFF. The chain uses TRBV10-3 and TRBJ1-1; 8 nucleotides agree with TRBD1. V gave up 4 bases and J gave up 0 bases; unmatched junction bases: 1. CDR1 ENHRY and CDR2 SYGVKD come from the germline V gene. The CDR3 has 14 residues.